The sequence of this T cell receptor beta chain was determined in a study of T-cell reconstitution after alpha-beta-depleted transplantation in children. Library preparation (for TCRbeta) was performed with unique molecular identifiers. Using its own MiXCR run on the PCR reads, TCRdb lists one record per CDR3 protein. This table holds roughly 220,000 distinct CDR3 sequences, about 12% found once. CDR1 SGHRS and CDR2 YFSETQ come from the germline V gene. Trimming removed 7 bases at V and 5 bases at J, with 13 bases between. The CDR3 has 12 residues. The chain uses TRBV5-1 and TRBJ2-7, with D hard to call. The sample was PBMCs from the stem cell graft donor, taken from the stem cell graft. The receptor was derived from a human donor who donated a stem cell graft to a child with acute lymphoblastic leukemia. CDR3 in DNA: TGCGCCAGCTCCGTCGCAGGCGACGAGCAGTACTTC. This codes for CASSVAGDEQYF.